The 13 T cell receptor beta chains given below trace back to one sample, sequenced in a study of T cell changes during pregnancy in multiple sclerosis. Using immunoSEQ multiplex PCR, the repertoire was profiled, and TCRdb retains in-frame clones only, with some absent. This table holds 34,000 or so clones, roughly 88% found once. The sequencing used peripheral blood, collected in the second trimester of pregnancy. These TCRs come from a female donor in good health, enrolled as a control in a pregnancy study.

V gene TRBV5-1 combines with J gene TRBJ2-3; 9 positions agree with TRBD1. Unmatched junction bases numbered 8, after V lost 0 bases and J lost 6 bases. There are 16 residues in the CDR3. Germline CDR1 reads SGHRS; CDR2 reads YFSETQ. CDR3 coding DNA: TGCGCCAGCAGCTTGGACAGGGGGCCCCCTATGGATACGCAGTATTTT. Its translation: CASSLDRGPPMDTQYF.

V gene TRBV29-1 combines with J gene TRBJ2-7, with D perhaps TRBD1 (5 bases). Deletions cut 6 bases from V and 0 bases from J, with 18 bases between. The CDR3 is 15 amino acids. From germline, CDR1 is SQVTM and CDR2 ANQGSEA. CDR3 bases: TGCAGCGTGGCCCCCGGACAACTTGTCTCCTACGAGCAGTACTTC. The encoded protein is CSVAPGQLVSYEQYF.

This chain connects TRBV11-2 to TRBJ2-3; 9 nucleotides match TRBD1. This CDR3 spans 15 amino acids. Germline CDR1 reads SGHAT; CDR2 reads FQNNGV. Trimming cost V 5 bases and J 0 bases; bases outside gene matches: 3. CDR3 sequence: CASSVDRGSTDTQYF. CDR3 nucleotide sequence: TGTGCCAGCAGCGTTGACAGGGGGAGCACAGATACGCAGTATTTT.

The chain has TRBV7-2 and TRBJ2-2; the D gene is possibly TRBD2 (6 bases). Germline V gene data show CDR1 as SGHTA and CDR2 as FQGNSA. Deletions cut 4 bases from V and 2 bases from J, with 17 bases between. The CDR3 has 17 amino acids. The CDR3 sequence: CASSSGSGTLNTGELFF. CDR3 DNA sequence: TGTGCCAGCAGCTCCGGGAGTGGGACCTTAAACACCGGGGAGCTGTTTTTT. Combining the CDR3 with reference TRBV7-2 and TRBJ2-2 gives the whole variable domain GAGVSQSPSNKVTEKGKDVELRCDPISGHTALYWYRQSLGQGLEFLIYFQGNSAPDKSGLPSDRFSAERTGGSVSTLTIQRTQQEDSAVYLCASSSGSGTLNTGELFFGEGSRLTVL.

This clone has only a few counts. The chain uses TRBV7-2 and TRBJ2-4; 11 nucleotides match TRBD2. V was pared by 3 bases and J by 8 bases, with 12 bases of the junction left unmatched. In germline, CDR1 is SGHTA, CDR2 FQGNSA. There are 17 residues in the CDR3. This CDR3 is CASSFLPSGGREDIQYF. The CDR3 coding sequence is TGTGCCAGCAGCTTCTTACCTAGCGGGGGGAGGGAGGACATTCAGTACTTC. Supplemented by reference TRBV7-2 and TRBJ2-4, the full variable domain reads GAGVSQSPSNKVTEKGKDVELRCDPISGHTALYWYRQSLGQGLEFLIYFQGNSAPDKSGLPSDRFSAERTGGSVSTLTIQRTQQEDSAVYLCASSFLPSGGREDIQYFGAGTRLSVL.

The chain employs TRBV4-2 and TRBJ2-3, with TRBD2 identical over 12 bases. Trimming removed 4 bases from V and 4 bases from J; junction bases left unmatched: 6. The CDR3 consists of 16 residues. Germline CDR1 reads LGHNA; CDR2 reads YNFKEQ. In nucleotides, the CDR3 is TGTGCCAGCAGCCCCCGGACTAGCGGGACGGCAGATACGCAGTATTTT. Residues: CASSPRTSGTADTQYF.

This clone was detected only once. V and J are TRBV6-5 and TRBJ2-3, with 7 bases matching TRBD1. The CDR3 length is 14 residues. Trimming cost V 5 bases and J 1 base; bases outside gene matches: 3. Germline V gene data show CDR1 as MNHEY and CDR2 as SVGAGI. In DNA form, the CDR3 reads TGTGCCAGCAGTCAGGGACAGCGCACAGATACGCAGTATTTT. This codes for CASSQGQRTDTQYF.

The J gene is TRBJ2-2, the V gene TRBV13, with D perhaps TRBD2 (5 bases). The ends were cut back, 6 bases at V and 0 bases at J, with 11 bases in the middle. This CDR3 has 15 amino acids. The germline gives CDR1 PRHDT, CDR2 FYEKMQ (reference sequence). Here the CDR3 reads CASRGLGANTGELFF. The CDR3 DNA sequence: TGTGCCAGCAGAGGATTGGGAGCGAACACCGGGGAGCTGTTTTTT.

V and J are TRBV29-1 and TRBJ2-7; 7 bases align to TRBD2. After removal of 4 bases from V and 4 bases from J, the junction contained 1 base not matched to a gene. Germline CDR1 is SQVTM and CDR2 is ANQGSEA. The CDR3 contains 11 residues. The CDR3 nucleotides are TGCAGCGTTGGGGGGGGTTACGAGCAGTACTTC. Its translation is CSVGGGYEQYF.

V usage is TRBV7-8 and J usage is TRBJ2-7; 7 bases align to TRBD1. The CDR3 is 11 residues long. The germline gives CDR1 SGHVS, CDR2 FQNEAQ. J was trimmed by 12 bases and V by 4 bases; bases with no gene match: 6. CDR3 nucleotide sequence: TGTGCCAGCAGCTCAACAGGGGCGCTGTACTTC. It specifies CASSSTGALYF.

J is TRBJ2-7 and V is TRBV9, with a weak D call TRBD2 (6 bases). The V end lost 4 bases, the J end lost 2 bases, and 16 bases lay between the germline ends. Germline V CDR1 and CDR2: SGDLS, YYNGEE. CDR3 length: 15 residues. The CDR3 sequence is CASSPEGGSTYEQYF. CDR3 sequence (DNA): TGTGCCAGCAGCCCCGAGGGAGGCAGCACCTACGAGCAGTACTTC.

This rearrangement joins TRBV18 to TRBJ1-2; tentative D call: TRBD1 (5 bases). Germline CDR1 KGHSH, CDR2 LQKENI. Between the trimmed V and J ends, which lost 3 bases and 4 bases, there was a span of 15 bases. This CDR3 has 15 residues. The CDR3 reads CASSPPGGDFYGYTF. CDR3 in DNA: TGTGCCAGCTCACCGCCCGGGGGGGACTTCTATGGCTACACCTTC.

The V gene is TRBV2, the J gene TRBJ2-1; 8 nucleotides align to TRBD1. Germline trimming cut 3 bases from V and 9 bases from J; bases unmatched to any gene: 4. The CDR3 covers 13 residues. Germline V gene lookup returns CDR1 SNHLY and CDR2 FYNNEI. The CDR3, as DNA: TGTGCCAGCAGTGATACAGGGGGTGTTGAGCAGTTCTTC. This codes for CASSDTGGVEQFF.